The entry below gives a single TCR beta chain sequence along with its context. Its specificity is unknown. An end of the junction differs from the germline gene, which may be a read error. Germline CDR1 SNHLY, CDR2 FYNNEI. This CDR3 has 14 amino acids. The data derive from a study of tumor and adjacent non-tumor tissue in lung cancer. As for the study in general: The patients, 10 to 11 men and 4 or 5 women, were roughly 30 to 80 with stage I to III disease. Study-wide results and caveats: Compared with tumor, normal lung showed significantly lower TCR diversity. Higher tumor TCR diversity was associated with shorter survival.

This sample's RNA came from whole unsorted tissue. The library came from three nested PCR rounds adapted from ARM-PCR protocols. Each CDR3 protein is one row after TCRdb ran MiXCR on the multiplex PCR reads. The table has tens of thousands of distinct CDR3 sequences, less than 75% seen once. Sequencing used lung tumor tissue. V and J are TRBV2 and TRBJ1-2, with D possibly being TRBD1 (6 bases). This sequence was found in a man aged 60-69 years with non-small cell lung cancer. CDR3 coding DNA: TGTGGCAGCAGTGAAGTTGGGCAGGGGTTAGGCTACACCTTC. Residues: CGSSEVGQGLGYTF.